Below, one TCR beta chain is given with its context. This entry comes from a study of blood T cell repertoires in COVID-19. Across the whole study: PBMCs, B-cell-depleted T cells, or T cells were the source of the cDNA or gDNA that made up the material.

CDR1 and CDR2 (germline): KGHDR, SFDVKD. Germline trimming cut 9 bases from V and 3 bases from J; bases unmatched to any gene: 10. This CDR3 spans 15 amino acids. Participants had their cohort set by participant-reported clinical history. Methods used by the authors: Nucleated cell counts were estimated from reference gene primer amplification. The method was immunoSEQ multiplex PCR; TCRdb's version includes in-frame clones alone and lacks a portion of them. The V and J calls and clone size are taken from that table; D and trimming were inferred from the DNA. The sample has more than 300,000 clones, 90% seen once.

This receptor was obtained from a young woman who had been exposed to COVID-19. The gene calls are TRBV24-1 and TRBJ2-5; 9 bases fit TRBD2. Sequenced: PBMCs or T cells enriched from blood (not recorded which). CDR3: CATVAGGPWEETQYF. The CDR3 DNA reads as TGTGCCACCGTGGCGGGGGGGCCGTGGGAAGAGACCCAGTACTTC.